The 10 T cell receptor beta chains given below trace back to one sample, sequenced in a study of T cell responses to AZD1222 COVID-19 vaccine. The protocol was immunoSEQ multiplex PCR, while the TCRdb copy is restricted to in-frame clones and leaves out a portion. This table holds about 120,000 clones, approximately 87% found once. Material: peripheral blood, obtained on day 0 of AZD1222 vaccination. The receptors shown here come from an adult in good health.

The chain joins TRBV15 to TRBJ2-4, with 8 positions matching TRBD2. CDR1 LNHNV and CDR2 YYDKDF come from the germline V gene (reference sequence). The CDR3 has 17 amino acids. V shed 0 bases and J 0 bases; nucleotides not matched to a gene: 4. The CDR3 reads CATSRERSGVAKNIQYF. The CDR3 DNA is TGTGCCACCAGCAGAGAACGTAGCGGGGTAGCCAAAAACATTCAGTACTTC.

This chain joins TRBV5-4 and TRBJ1-1; D is possibly TRBD1 (5 bases). This CDR3 region has 15 residues. Trimming removed 0 bases from V and 3 bases from J, with 12 bases in between. The germline gives CDR1 SGHNT, CDR2 YYREEE (reference sequence). CDR3 in amino acids: CASSLGGSRDTEAFF. CDR3 nucleotide sequence: TGTGCCAGCAGCTTGGGCGGGAGCAGGGACACTGAAGCTTTCTTT.

The V call is TRBV10-3, the J call TRBJ2-1; the match to TRBD2 covers 10 bases. The CDR3 extends over 15 amino acids. Germline values: CDR1 ENHRY, CDR2 SYGVKD. V lost 8 bases and J lost 0; bases outside the gene matches: 4. DNA of the CDR3: TGTGCCATCGGGAGCGGGAGGGTCTCCTACAATGAGCAGTTCTTC. This sequence encodes CAIGSGRVSYNEQFF.

This chain connects TRBV7-2 to TRBJ2-7, with TRBD2 matching over 10 bases. Germline V lookup: CDR1 SGHTA, CDR2 FQGNSA. The CDR3 covers 16 residues. V shed 3 bases, J shed 0 bases, and the junction held 5 bases outside the gene matches. The CDR3: CASSFPTSGFSYEQYF. The CDR3 DNA reads TGTGCCAGCAGCTTCCCGACTAGCGGGTTCTCCTACGAGCAGTACTTC.

The rearrangement joins TRBV10-3 to TRBJ2-1; D may be TRBD2 (6 bases). CDR3 length: 13 residues. The V gene lost 10 bases and the J gene lost 4 bases, with 14 bases spanning the gap. The V gene's germline CDR1 is ENHRY and CDR2 SYGVKD. CDR3 in DNA: TGTGCCACCACACCGGGAGCATACAATGAGCAGTTCTTC. Residues: CATTPGAYNEQFF.

The chain employs TRBV7-9 and TRBJ1-1; D is perhaps TRBD1 (5 bases). V lost 1 base, J lost 1 base, and 10 bases lay in between. The germline gives CDR1 SEHNR, CDR2 FQNEAQ (reference sequence). The CDR3 is 15 amino acids. CDR3 coding DNA: TGTGCCAGCAGCTTAGGGTTCGGACAGAACACTGAAGCTTTCTTT. This encodes CASSLGFGQNTEAFF.

This clone has at least ten counts. The chain carries TRBV28 and TRBJ1-5; D gene uncertain. The V gene's germline CDR1 is MDHEN and CDR2 SYDVKM. V shed 1 base and J shed 6 bases, with 7 bases lying between them. This CDR3 is built from 13 residues. Here the CDR3 DNA reads TGTGCCAGCAGTTTATTCATGGGTCAGCCCCAGCATTTT. Encoded protein: CASSLFMGQPQHF.

The chain carries TRBV5-6 and TRBJ2-5; D may match TRBD1 or TRBD2 (5 bases each). The V end lost 0 bases, the J end lost 4 bases, and 10 bases lay between the germline ends. CDR1 is SGHDT and CDR2 is YYEEEE in the germline V gene. The length of the CDR3 is 14 residues. CDR3 nucleotides: TGTGCCAGCAGCTTGGTTGGGGACGGAGAGACCCAGTACTTC. Translating it yields CASSLVGDGETQYF. Looking up the rest from reference TRBV5-6 and TRBJ2-5 gives the full variable domain: DAGVTQSPTHLIKTRGQQVTLRCSPKSGHDTVSWYQQALGQGPQFIFQYYEEEERQRGNFPDRFSGHQFPNYSSELNVNALLLGDSALYLCASSLVGDGETQYFGPGTRLLVL.

V gene TRBV19 combines with J gene TRBJ2-1; 9 bases are a match to TRBD2. Trimming cost V 4 bases and J 2 bases; bases outside gene matches: 9. CDR3 size: 17 residues. CDR1 is LNHDA, CDR2 SQIVND, per germline (reference sequence). CDR3 in DNA: TGTGCCAGTAGTAAAAACCAGGCTAGCGGGACCTACAATGAGCAGTTCTTC. Protein product: CASSKNQASGTYNEQFF.

This sequence joins TRBV6-5 and TRBJ2-7; TRBD2 matches 12 bases. The CDR3 runs 16 residues. The V gene end was trimmed by 0 bases and the J gene end by 4 bases; junction bases not matched to a gene: 4. Germline V gives CDR1 MNHEY, CDR2 SVGAGI. CDR3 sequence (DNA): TGTGCCAGCAGTTACTCGGGGACTAGCGGGTATTACGAGCAGTACTTC. Amino acids: CASSYSGTSGYYEQYF.